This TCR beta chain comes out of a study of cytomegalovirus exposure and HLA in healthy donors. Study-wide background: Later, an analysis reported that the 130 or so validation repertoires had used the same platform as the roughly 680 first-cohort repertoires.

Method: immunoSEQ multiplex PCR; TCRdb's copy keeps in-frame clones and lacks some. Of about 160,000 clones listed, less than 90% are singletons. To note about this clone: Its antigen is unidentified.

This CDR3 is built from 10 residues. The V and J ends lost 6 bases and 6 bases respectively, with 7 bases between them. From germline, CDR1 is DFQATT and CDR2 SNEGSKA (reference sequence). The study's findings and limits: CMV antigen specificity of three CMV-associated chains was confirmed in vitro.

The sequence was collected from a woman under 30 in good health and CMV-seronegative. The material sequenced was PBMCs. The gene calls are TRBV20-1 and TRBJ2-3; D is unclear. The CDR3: CSAPGDTQYF. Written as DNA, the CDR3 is TGCAGTGCCCCCGGGGATACGCAGTATTTT.